This passage covers 11 T cell receptor beta chains from one sample sequenced in a study of blood T cell repertoires in COVID-19. Assay used: immunoSEQ multiplex PCR; TCRdb lists only in-frame clones, some missing. The table lists around 99,000 clones, more than 65% of them singletons, with less than 8% in the top ten. Input material: peripheral blood. These receptors were obtained from a woman over 75 with active or convalescent COVID-19.

The J gene is TRBJ2-7, the V gene TRBV6-2 or TRBV6-3, with TRBD2 matching 7 bases. In germline, CDR1 is MNHEY, CDR2 SVGEGT. V shed 2 bases, J shed 0 bases, and the junction held 1 base outside the gene matches. The CDR3 loop spans 14 amino acids. CDR3: CASSYGRVSYEQYF. CDR3 DNA: TGTGCCAGCAGTTACGGGAGGGTCTCCTACGAGCAGTACTTC.

This clone was found a few times. The chain is built from TRBV3-1 (or the pseudogene TRBV3-2) and TRBJ2-5; D not resolved. Trimming removed 1 base at V and 10 bases at J, with 7 bases between. This CDR3 spans 11 amino acids. Germline V gene data show CDR1 as LGHDT and CDR2 as YNNKEL (reference sequence). In DNA form, the CDR3 reads TGTGCCAGCAGCCAAGCACGGAGCCAGTACTTC. Protein product: CASSQARSQYF.

The chain combines TRBV18 with TRBJ2-1, with D maybe TRBD2 (6 bases). Trimming removed 1 base from V and 2 bases from J, with 21 bases in between. The CDR3 has 19 residues. CDR1 is KGHSH, CDR2 LQKENI, per germline. The CDR3 loop reads CASSPRGGDLVSPYNEQFF. In DNA form, the CDR3 reads TGTGCCAGCTCACCACGAGGAGGGGACCTAGTAAGCCCCTACAATGAGCAGTTCTTC.

This chain links TRBV19 with TRBJ2-5; D unresolved. This CDR3 comprises 13 residues. Germline CDR1 LNHDA, CDR2 SQIVND (reference sequence). V lost 7 bases to trimming and J lost 2 bases, with 11 bases between them. CDR3 amino acids: CASNQNLQETQYF. CDR3 bases: TGTGCCAGTAATCAGAACCTTCAAGAGACCCAGTACTTC.

This clone showed up just once. This sequence joins TRBV10-3 and TRBJ1-1, with D possibly being TRBD1 (5 bases). The CDR3 has 11 amino acids. Trimming took 10 bases from V and 2 from J, leaving 8 bases between them. Per the germline V gene, CDR1 is ENHRY and CDR2 is SYGVKD. This CDR3 is CASGANTEAFF. The CDR3 region has the DNA TGTGCCAGCGGGGCCAACACTGAAGCTTTCTTT.

The chain uses TRBV6-5 and TRBJ1-4; D not certain. CDR3 size: 15 residues. Germline V gene sequence: CDR1 MNHEY, CDR2 SVGAGI. Trimming shortened V by 0 bases and J by 0 bases, and 5 bases separated the two germline ends. CDR3 nucleotide sequence: TGTGCCAGCAGTTACTCTGGAGCAACTAATGAAAAACTGTTTTTT. Its translation: CASSYSGATNEKLFF.

The chain couples TRBV27 to TRBJ2-3; 7 positions agree with TRBD1. The CDR3 loop spans 16 amino acids. Germline assignment: CDR1 MNHEY and CDR2 SMNVEV (reference sequence). The trim removed 3 bases at V and 2 bases at J, leaving 8 bases unmatched. CDR3 nucleotides: TGTGCCAGCAGTTTGAGGAAGACAGGGAACACAGATACGCAGTATTTT. The encoded protein is CASSLRKTGNTDTQYF.

This clone has just one count. J is TRBJ1-5 and V is TRBV4-1; unclear D gene. The CDR3 runs 14 residues. Trimming took off 2 bases at V and 2 bases at J, with 7 bases between the two ends. Germline V gene data show CDR1 as MGHRA and CDR2 as YSYEKL. CDR3 bases: TGCGCCAGCAGCCAAATTCTCGGCAATCAGCCCCAGCATTTT. Translating it yields CASSQILGNQPQHF.

This clone was observed a handful of times. The chain recombines TRBV27 with TRBJ2-1; the D is unclear. Trimming took 2 bases from V and 6 from J, leaving 14 bases between them. The CDR3 runs 15 residues. From germline, CDR1 is MNHEY and CDR2 SMNVEV (reference sequence). The CDR3, as DNA: TGTGCCAGCAGTTTAAGGAGCCTTGGTGGCAATGAGCAGTTCTTC. Residues: CASSLRSLGGNEQFF.

This sequence joins TRBV30 and TRBJ1-2, with TRBD1 as a possible D gene (5 bases). V was shortened by 1 base and J by 3 bases, with 15 bases between the two germline ends. The V gene's germline CDR1 is GTSNPN and CDR2 SVGIG (reference sequence). The CDR3 sequence is 15 residues long. The CDR3 nucleotides are TGTGCCTGGAGTGGGGTAAGGGGCGGTGACTATGGCTACACCTTC. It is translated as CAWSGVRGGDYGYTF.

This chain links TRBV5-1 with TRBJ1-4, with 8 positions matching TRBD1. The CDR3 has 15 amino acids. Trimming removed 0 bases from V and 7 bases from J; junction bases left unmatched: 5. Germline loops: CDR1 SGHRS, CDR2 YFSETQ. CDR3 residues: CASSLAAGGVEKLFF. The CDR3 DNA is TGCGCCAGCAGCTTGGCGGCAGGGGGCGTTGAAAAACTGTTTTTT.